The 24 T cell receptor beta chains below come from one sample, sequenced in a study of blood T cell repertoires in COVID-19. Some clones are missing from TCRdb's copy, which holds only in-frame ones; the method was immunoSEQ multiplex PCR. Of about 220,000 clones in the sample, about four fifths were seen once. Material for sequencing was peripheral blood. The receptor set was obtained from a woman older than 75 with acute or convalescent COVID-19.

This clone was counted between two and nine times. The DNA for the CDR3 is TGTGCCAGGAAGGGGGACCCTCATCGGGCGAACACTGAAGCTTTCTTT. Translating it yields CARKGDPHRANTEAFF. The chain uses TRBV6-4 and TRBJ1-1; D might be TRBD1 (6 bases). The CDR3 has 16 residues. Per germline, CDR1 MRHNA and CDR2 SNTAGT. V gave up 9 bases and J gave up 1 base, with 21 bases separating them.

This clone was observed a single time. The chain carries TRBV11-3 and TRBJ2-7; TRBD1 is a possible D gene (6 bases). The CDR3 totals 16 residues. Germline loops: CDR1 SGHNT, CDR2 YENEEA. The ends were cut back, 1 base at V and 2 bases at J, with 15 bases in the middle. DNA for the CDR3: TGTGCCAGCAGCTTAGGGAAGCGGACAGCAACCTACGAGCAGTACTTC. Its translation is CASSLGKRTATYEQYF.

The rearrangement uses TRBV7-2 and TRBJ1-1, with no clear D. This CDR3 is built from 14 residues. V lost 6 bases to trimming and J lost 3 bases, with 14 bases between them. The germline CDR1 and CDR2 sequences are SGHTA and FQGNSA. DNA of the CDR3: TGTGCCAGCAGACCACAGCCTTCCTACACTGAAGCTTTCTTT. As protein: CASRPQPSYTEAFF. Filled out from reference TRBV7-2 and TRBJ1-1, the complete variable domain reads GAGVSQSPSNKVTEKGKDVELRCDPISGHTALYWYRQSLGQGLEFLIYFQGNSAPDKSGLPSDRFSAERTGGSVSTLTIQRTQQEDSAVYLCASRPQPSYTEAFFGQGTRLTVV.

A few counts support this clone. This rearrangement joins TRBV4-2 to TRBJ2-1; 11 bases fit TRBD2. V was pared by 3 bases and J by 7 bases, with 11 bases of the junction left unmatched. Per germline, CDR1 LGHNA and CDR2 YNFKEQ. The CDR3 covers 17 residues. Here the CDR3 reads CASSQGGLAGGGNEQFF. CDR3 nucleotides: TGTGCCAGCAGCCAGGGTGGCCTAGCGGGGGGAGGAAATGAGCAGTTCTTC.

This clone occurred once. The rearrangement joins TRBV7-9 to TRBJ1-3; the D gene is possibly TRBD1 (5 bases). CDR3 size: 16 residues. V was pared by 3 bases and J by 1 base, with 13 bases between. The germline CDR1 and CDR2 sequences are SEHNR and FQNEAQ (reference sequence). Here the CDR3 reads CASSFKGQLSGNTIYF. CDR3 bases: TGTGCCAGCAGCTTCAAAGGACAACTATCTGGAAACACCATATATTTT.

The rearrangement joins TRBV2 to TRBJ2-3, with D maybe TRBD2 (6 bases). CDR1 and CDR2 (germline): SNHLY, FYNNEI. The CDR3 contains 15 residues. The germline V and J ends were trimmed by 1 base and 4 bases, with 12 bases remaining between them. In DNA form, the CDR3 reads TGTGCCAGCAGTGAAGGGGGGGTTGGCGCAGATACGCAGTATTTT. It is translated as CASSEGGVGADTQYF.

This chain connects TRBV5-4 to TRBJ2-7; perhaps TRBD1 as D (6 bases). V lost 4 bases, J lost 0 bases, and 14 bases lay in between. The germline V gene encodes CDR1 SGHNT and CDR2 YYREEE (reference sequence). This CDR3 has 15 amino acids. CDR3 protein: CASSHKDSDSYEQYF. The CDR3 bases are TGTGCCAGCAGCCATAAGGACAGCGACTCCTACGAGCAGTACTTC.

The rearrangement uses TRBV5-4 and TRBJ1-1; D ambiguous. Germline V gives CDR1 SGHNT, CDR2 YYREEE (reference sequence). This CDR3 is built from 17 residues. V gave up 5 bases and J gave up 1 base, with 21 bases separating them. CDR3 region: CASRSGRASIENTEAFF. CDR3 in DNA: TGTGCCAGCAGATCGGGGAGGGCCTCGATCGAGAACACTGAAGCTTTCTTT. Filled out from reference TRBV5-4 and TRBJ1-1, the complete variable domain reads ETGVTQSPTHLIKTRGQQVTLRCSSQSGHNTVSWYQQALGQGPQFIFQYYREEENGRGNFPPRFSGLQFPNYSSELNVNALELDDSALYLCASRSGRASIENTEAFFGQGTRLTVV.

The gene calls are TRBV3-1 (or the pseudogene TRBV3-2) and TRBJ1-1; TRBD1 matches at 7 bases. CDR3 length: 12 residues. V lost 1 base, J lost 10 bases, and 3 bases stayed unmatched. CDR1 LGHDT and CDR2 YNNKEL come from the germline V gene (reference sequence). Here the CDR3 reads CASSQGTGGAFF. The CDR3 DNA reads TGTGCCAGCAGCCAAGGGACAGGAGGAGCTTTCTTT.

V usage is TRBV12-3 or TRBV12-4 and J usage is TRBJ1-5; D perhaps matches TRBD1 (5 bases). The CDR3 runs 13 residues. The V end was cut by 3 bases, the J end by 6 bases, with 9 bases between. CDR3 sequence: CASSFTQGQPQHF. CDR3 nucleotide sequence: TGTGCCAGCAGTTTTACTCAGGGTCAGCCCCAGCATTTT.

This clone was counted a few times. DNA of the CDR3: TGTGCCAGCAGCTTAACCGGGACAGGGGTAGGAGGCTACACCTTC. It translates to CASSLTGTGVGGYTF. The J gene is TRBJ1-2, the V gene TRBV11-2; 10 positions agree with TRBD1. Trimming cost V 2 bases and J 8 bases; bases outside gene matches: 8. Germline V lookup: CDR1 SGHAT, CDR2 FQNNGV. The CDR3 totals 15 residues.

The chain combines TRBV7-8 with TRBJ1-1, with 10 nucleotides matching TRBD1. The CDR3 length is 17 residues. Germline CDR1 and CDR2: SGHVS and FQNEAQ. The V gene end was trimmed by 1 base and the J gene end by 0 bases; junction bases not matched to a gene: 5. CDR3 in DNA: TGTGCCAGCAGCTTAGGGACAGGGGGGCAGTTGAACACTGAAGCTTTCTTT. Translated, it gives CASSLGTGGQLNTEAFF.

The rearrangement links TRBV2 to TRBJ2-1; D is possibly TRBD1 (8 bases). CDR1 SNHLY and CDR2 FYNNEI come from the germline V gene. CDR3 length: 16 residues. The V gene lost 4 bases and the J gene lost 1 base, with 14 bases spanning the gap. In nucleotides, the CDR3 is TGTGCCAGCAGTGGCTCACAGGGGGGGTCCTACAATGAGCAGTTCTTC. It is translated as CASSGSQGGSYNEQFF. The whole variable domain, filled in from reference TRBV2 and TRBJ2-1, reads EPEVTQTPSHQVTQMGQEVILRCVPISNHLYFYWYRQILGQKVEFLVSFYNNEISEKSEIFDDQFSVERPDGSNFTLKIRSTKLEDSAMYFCASSGSQGGSYNEQFFGPGTRLTVL.

V gene TRBV11-2 combines with J gene TRBJ2-1, with TRBD2 matching 9 bases. The junction had 8 bases not matched to a gene; V was cut back by 1 base and J by 13 bases. The CDR3 consists of 14 residues. CDR1 SGHAT and CDR2 FQNNGV come from the germline V gene. The CDR3 loop is CASSLVRLAGKQFF. In DNA, the CDR3 is TGTGCCAGCAGCTTAGTCCGGCTAGCGGGGAAACAGTTCTTC.

This clone occurred once. The chain has TRBV4-2 and TRBJ2-1; 10 nucleotides agree with TRBD2. This CDR3 has 15 amino acids. V dropped 4 bases and J dropped 6; count of bases not matched to a gene: 6. Germline loops: CDR1 LGHNA, CDR2 YNFKEQ. The CDR3 loop reads CASSLTSGETNEQFF. In DNA, the CDR3 is TGTGCCAGCAGCCTAACTAGCGGGGAGACCAATGAGCAGTTCTTC.

This clone has a handful of counts. CDR3 coding DNA: TGTGCCAGCAGCCCAGGACAGGGGGCGATGAATTCACCCCTCCACTTT. Translating gives CASSPGQGAMNSPLHF. The V gene is TRBV5-4, the J gene TRBJ1-6, with 11 bases matching TRBD1. The junction had 7 bases not matched to a gene; V was cut back by 4 bases and J by 7 bases. Germline V gene lookup returns CDR1 SGHNT and CDR2 YYREEE (reference sequence). CDR3 size: 16 residues.

The chain employs TRBV9 and TRBJ2-2, with a weak D call TRBD2 (5 bases). The CDR3 loop spans 17 amino acids. The germline V gene encodes CDR1 SGDLS and CDR2 YYNGEE. Trimming pared 4 bases from V and 0 bases from J, leaving 16 bases between. CDR3 in amino acids: CASSRLLATANTGELFF. The CDR3 DNA sequence: TGTGCCAGCAGCCGACTTCTAGCAACTGCGAACACCGGGGAGCTGTTTTTT.

The V and J genes are TRBV4-3 and TRBJ1-1; D uncertain. The CDR3 consists of 12 residues. Germline V gives CDR1 LGHNA, CDR2 YSLEER. V shed 0 bases and J shed 11 bases, with 10 bases lying between them. CDR3 in DNA: TGCGCCAGCAGCCAAGATGACTACCGCGCTTTCTTT. This encodes CASSQDDYRAFF.

The genes are TRBV7-9 and TRBJ2-1, with D possibly matching TRBD2 (5 bases). There are 17 residues in the CDR3. V shed 5 bases and J shed 4 bases, with 21 bases lying between them. The V gene's germline CDR1 is SEHNR and CDR2 FQNEAQ (reference sequence). CDR3 loop: CASSPVSRTFIYNEQFF. DNA of the CDR3: TGTGCCAGCAGCCCGGTCAGCCGGACTTTTATATACAATGAGCAGTTCTTC. Variable domain in full (rest from reference TRBV7-9 and TRBJ2-1): DTGVSQNPRHKITKRGQNVTFRCDPISEHNRLYWYRQTLGQGPEFLTYFQNEAQLEKSRLLSDRFSAERPKGSFSTLEIQRTEQGDSAMYLCASSPVSRTFIYNEQFFGPGTRLTVL.

The rearrangement links TRBV30 to TRBJ2-7; D is perhaps TRBD1 (5 bases). The germline V and J ends were trimmed by 6 bases and 0 bases, with 15 bases remaining between them. Germline lookup yields CDR1 GTSNPN and CDR2 SVGIG (reference sequence). This CDR3 region has 14 residues. CDR3: CACDSSPSSYEQYF. Written as DNA, the CDR3 is TGTGCCTGTGACAGTTCCCCGAGCTCCTACGAGCAGTACTTC.

The chain joins TRBV2 to TRBJ1-3, with 7 positions matching TRBD1. CDR1 is SNHLY and CDR2 is FYNNEI in the germline V gene. The CDR3 loop spans 11 amino acids. Unmatched junction bases numbered 1, after V lost 3 bases and J lost 11 bases. The CDR3 region has the DNA TGTGCCAGCAGTGACAGGGGGGCCATATATTTT. It is translated as CASSDRGAIYF.

The CDR3 sequence is CASSSPVRDTQYF. CDR3 coding DNA: TGTGCCAGCAGCTCGCCGGTTAGAGATACGCAGTATTTT. The rearrangement uses TRBV12-3 or TRBV12-4 and TRBJ2-3; D gene unclear. Trimming cost V 6 bases and J 5 bases, with 12 bases left between them. The CDR3 extends over 13 amino acids.

V gene TRBV30 combines with J gene TRBJ1-6; D gene uncertain. Germline lookup yields CDR1 GTSNPN and CDR2 SVGIG (reference sequence). The CDR3 consists of 14 residues. Between the trimmed V and J ends, which lost 0 bases and 10 bases, there was a span of 13 bases. The CDR3: CAWSVEGIESPLHF. The CDR3 coding sequence is TGTGCCTGGAGTGTAGAGGGAATCGAGTCACCCCTCCACTTT.

The chain's CDR3 is CASSLRYGNEQFF. The CDR3 nucleotides are TGTGCCAGCAGCTTAAGGTACGGCAATGAGCAGTTCTTC. The chain carries TRBV7-3 and TRBJ2-1; D is ambiguous. Trimming left V 1 base short and J 6 bases short, with 7 bases between. Germline CDR1 reads SGHTA; CDR2 reads FQGTGA. The CDR3 extends over 13 amino acids.